This T cell receptor (beta chain) comes out of a study of T cells in tuberculosis. In the study overall: In South Africa, adults with active tuberculosis were compared with IGRA-negative and latently infected IGRA-positive adolescents. General observations from the study: Active tuberculosis alpha repertoires lay closer to GMM-specific TCRs than controls'.

Clones were sequenced by immunoSEQ multiplex PCR, and TCRdb holds only the in-frame ones, with some missing. Of tens of thousands of clones in the sample, over 85% were seen once. The CDR3 sequence is 13 residues long. Between the trimmed V and J ends, which lost 6 bases and 4 bases, there was a span of 10 bases. Germline-derived CDR1 and CDR2 are LNHDA and SQIVND (reference sequence). Note on this clone: Its antigen is unidentified.

The source of this sequence is a donor between 10 and 29 years old with latent tuberculosis or without tuberculosis infection. The sequenced sample consisted of PBMCs. The J gene is TRBJ1-5, the V gene TRBV19, with a tentative D call TRBD1 (6 bases). CDR3 loop: CASSRDINQPQHF. The CDR3 DNA sequence: TGTGCCAGTAGCCGGGACATTAATCAGCCCCAGCATTTT.